The rows below give T cell receptor beta chains drawn from one sample of a study of blood T cells in healthy people across ages. TCRdb called the 5' RACE reads again in MiXCR, with one record for every CDR3 protein. Of about 1 million distinct CDR3 sequences listed, around 43% were seen once; the top ten hold about 19%. The sequencing sample was made of blood. These TCRs come from a woman aged 60-75 years in good health. The conserved cysteine and the conserved F or W are not part of the CDR3 here. A D gene is named only where the DNA matches it firmly.

TRBD2	TRBV28	TRBJ2-5	ASSFGLAGVAETQY
NA	TRBV21-1	TRBJ2-2	ASSKSRDGSTGELF
NA	TRBV3-1	TRBJ2-5	ASSQPGLGFEQY
TRBD2	TRBV6-5	TRBJ2-5	ANPTGLTETQY
TRBD2	TRBV28	TRBJ2-1	ASSREVVPGLAIHYNEQF
NA	TRBV9	TRBJ2-7	ASSVEAVSTYEQY
NA	TRBV30	TRBJ2-1	AWSDFDMQF
NA	TRBV9	TRBJ2-7	ASSVGQGIGYEQY
NA	TRBV12-3/TRBV12-4	TRBJ2-7	ASTQRGVLYEQY
NA	TRBV20-1	TRBJ2-7	SAREGFYEQY
NA	TRBV14	TRBJ2-1	ASSGRTKHSYNEQF
NA	TRBV29-1	TRBJ2-7	SVRGNSYEQY
TRBD1	TRBV2	TRBJ2-5	ASSEGQGGGTQY
NA	TRBV28	TRBJ2-3	ASSPDSLAGTDTQY
NA	TRBV29-1	TRBJ1-1	SHQTNTEAF
NA	TRBV20-1	TRBJ2-7	SASGGRGRINEQY
NA	TRBV12-3/TRBV12-4	TRBJ2-2	ASSLARVNGELF
NA	TRBV14	TRBJ2-7	ASSQGHGPYEQY
NA	TRBV4-2	TRBJ2-5	ASSQDASGGETQY
TRBD1	TRBV29-1	TRBJ2-5	SVEGTGGYERY
NA	TRBV6-5	TRBJ1-1	ASSYSYSLNTEAF
TRBD1	TRBV6-2/TRBV6-3	TRBJ2-1	ASSPGTGRGNEQF
TRBD2	TRBV12-3/TRBV12-4	TRBJ2-1	ASRRTSGKDEQF
NA	TRBV5-1	TRBJ1-5	ASSFGGRGNQPQH
NA	TRBV24-1	TRBJ2-7	ATSDRPNEQY
NA	TRBV5-1	TRBJ1-2	ATTGGYGYT
TRBD1	TRBV12-3/TRBV12-4	TRBJ1-5	ASSPTGFGQPQH
NA	TRBV20-1	TRBJ1-1	SAKRGEHTEAF
TRBD1	TRBV7-3	TRBJ2-4	ASSNLIGTELAKNIQY
NA	TRBV27	TRBJ2-1	ASRVGLGGSNEQF
NA	TRBV28	TRBJ1-6	ASSSGQGLNNSPLH
NA	TRBV20-1	TRBJ2-6	SASEQAGANVLT
TRBD2	TRBV9	NA	ASGVGAGDYEQY
NA	TRBV20-1	TRBJ2-7	SALLATYNEQY
NA	TRBV27	TRBJ2-6	ASRFMGAGANVLT
NA	TRBV9	TRBJ2-3	ASSRERTDTQY